This TCR beta chain was captured by sequencing in a study of cytomegalovirus exposure and HLA in healthy donors. Study context: Within an early data release were about 90 million unique TCRs drawn from HLA-typed donors.

Germline loops: CDR1 SGHDT, CDR2 YYEEEE. V lost 2 bases to trimming and J lost 4 bases, with 9 bases between them. The CDR3 totals 13 residues. In the case of this clone: Its antigen remains unknown.

Study-wide results and limits: Cytomegalovirus-associated status was assigned to about 180 TCR beta chains. The authors later found TCR association rates varying by HLA locus, with DRB1 most and HLA-C fewest.

In the PCR, 60 Vbeta and 13 Jbeta primers were used. Method: immunoSEQ multiplex PCR; TCRdb's copy keeps in-frame clones and lacks some. The data contain some 250,000 clones, 82% of them seen just once; the ten biggest clones take up around 5.4%. This TCR was recovered from a woman between 40 and 55 years old in good health and CMV-seropositive. The chain recombines TRBV5-6 with TRBJ1-2; TRBD1 might be the D (6 bases). The sample taken for sequencing was PBMCs. The CDR3 coding sequence is TGTGCCAGCAGCTTAACAGGGTTCTATGGCTACACCTTC. Residues: CASSLTGFYGYTF.